This TCR beta chain was recovered during a study of blood T cell repertoires in COVID-19. Germline CDR1 SGDLS, CDR2 YYNGEE. This CDR3 spans 13 amino acids. The V gene lost 4 bases and the J gene lost 6 bases, with 12 bases spanning the gap. As handled by the study authors: Using reference gene primer amplification, nucleated cell counts were estimated. Sequencing was performed with immunoSEQ multiplex PCR; in TCRdb, only in-frame clones are kept and a portion is missing. V and J calls plus clone size are reproduced from that table; the DNA served to infer D and trimming. In the table there are about 150,000 clones, approximately 85% of which are singletons.

The source is a woman aged 60-75 years with COVID-19, enrolled during active disease. The sequenced sample was peripheral blood. This rearrangement joins TRBV9 to TRBJ2-3, with TRBD1 as a possible D gene (7 bases). The CDR3: CASSRDSGDTQYF. Here the CDR3 DNA reads TGTGCCAGCAGCCGGGACAGCGGGGATACGCAGTATTTT. Looking up the rest from reference TRBV9 and TRBJ2-3 gives the full variable domain: DSGVTQTPKHLITATGQRVTLRCSPRSGDLSVYWYQQSLDQGLQFLIQYYNGEERAKGNILERFSAQQFPDLHSELNLSSLELGDSALYFCASSRDSGDTQYFGPGTRLTVL.